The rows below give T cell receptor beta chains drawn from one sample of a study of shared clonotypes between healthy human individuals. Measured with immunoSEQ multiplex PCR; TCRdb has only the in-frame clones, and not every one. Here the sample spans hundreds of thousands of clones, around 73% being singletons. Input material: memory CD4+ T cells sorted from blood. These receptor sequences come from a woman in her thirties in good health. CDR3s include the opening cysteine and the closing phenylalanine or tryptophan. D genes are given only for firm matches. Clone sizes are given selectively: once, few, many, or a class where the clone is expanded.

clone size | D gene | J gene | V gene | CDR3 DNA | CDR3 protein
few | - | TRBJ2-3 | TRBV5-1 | TGCGCCAGCAAAGGACAGGGAGGGACCGATACGCAGTATTTT | CASKGQGGTDTQYF
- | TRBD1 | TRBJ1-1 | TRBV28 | TGTGCCAGCTATAACGCAGGGGGGAACACTGAAGCTTTCTTT | CASYNAGGNTEAFF
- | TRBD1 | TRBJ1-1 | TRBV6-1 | TGTGCCAGCAGTGAAGTAGGGAGGGGGACAGATGAAGCTTTCTTT | CASSEVGRGTDEAFF
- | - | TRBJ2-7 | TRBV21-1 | TGTGCCAGCCCTAGCCCGCGGAGATCGGGGACGGAAGCCTACGAGCAGTACTTC | CASPSPRRSGTEAYEQYF
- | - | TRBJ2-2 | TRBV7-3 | TGTGCCAGCAGCTTAGCCGGGGAGCTGTTTTTT | CASSLAGELFF
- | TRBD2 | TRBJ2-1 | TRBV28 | TGTGCCAGCACAGGGACTAGCGGATCCTACAATGAGCAGTTCTTC | CASTGTSGSYNEQFF
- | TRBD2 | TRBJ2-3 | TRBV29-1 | TGCAGCGCCAGCGGGGGTACCACAGATACGCAGTATTTT | CSASGGTTDTQYF
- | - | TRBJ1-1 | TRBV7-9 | TGTGCCAGCAGCTTAGCCGGGACGGTGAACACTGAAGCTTTCTTT | CASSLAGTVNTEAFF
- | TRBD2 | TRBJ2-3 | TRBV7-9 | TGTGCCAGCGCGGCCGGGACTAGCGGGCCTACAGATACGCAGTATTTT | CASAAGTSGPTDTQYF
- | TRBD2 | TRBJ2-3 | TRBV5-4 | TGTGCCAGCAGCTCTAGCGGGGGTGGCGGTACGCAGTATTTT | CASSSSGGGGTQYF
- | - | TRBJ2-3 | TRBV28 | TGTGCCAGCAGTAGGCTGTACCTTACGCAGTATTTT | CASSRLYLTQYF
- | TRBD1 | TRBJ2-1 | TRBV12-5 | TGTGCTAGTACCCCAGGGGGCCAGGCGAATGAGCAGTTCTTC | CASTPGGQANEQFF
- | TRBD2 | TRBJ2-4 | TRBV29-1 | TGCAGCGTTTCACGGACTAGCGAGGCCAAAAACATTCAGTACTTC | CSVSRTSEAKNIQYF
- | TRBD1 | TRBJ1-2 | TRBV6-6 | TGTGCCAGCAGTTCGGCGACAGGGACCTATGGCTACACCTTC | CASSSATGTYGYTF
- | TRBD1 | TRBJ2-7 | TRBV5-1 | TGCGCCAGCAGCTTGCGGACAGGTTTCGGAGAGCAGTACTTC | CASSLRTGFGEQYF
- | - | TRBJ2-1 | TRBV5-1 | TGCGCCAGCAGCTTGCAGGGCGATGAGCAGTTCTTC | CASSLQGDEQFF
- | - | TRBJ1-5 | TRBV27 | TGTGCCAGGGGCCAGTACAATCAGCCCCAGCATTTT | CARGQYNQPQHF
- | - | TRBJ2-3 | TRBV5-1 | TGCGCCAGCAGCCAGGGGACTACGGATACGCAGTATTTT | CASSQGTTDTQYF
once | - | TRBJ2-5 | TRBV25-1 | TGTGCCAGCAGTGCCCCCCATCAGACCCAGTACTTC | CASSAPHQTQYF
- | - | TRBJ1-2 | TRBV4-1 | TGCGCCAGCAGCCAATTGGGGGTCGGTGAGGGCCCCAACTATGGCTACACCTTC | CASSQLGVGEGPNYGYTF
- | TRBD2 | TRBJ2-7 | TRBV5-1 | TGCGCCAGCAGCACCGGACTAGCTTCCTACGAGCAGTACTTC | CASSTGLASYEQYF
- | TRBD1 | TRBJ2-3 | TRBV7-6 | TGTGCCAGCAGCCTAACCGGGACAGGGGTTTTCACAGATACGCAGTATTTT | CASSLTGTGVFTDTQYF